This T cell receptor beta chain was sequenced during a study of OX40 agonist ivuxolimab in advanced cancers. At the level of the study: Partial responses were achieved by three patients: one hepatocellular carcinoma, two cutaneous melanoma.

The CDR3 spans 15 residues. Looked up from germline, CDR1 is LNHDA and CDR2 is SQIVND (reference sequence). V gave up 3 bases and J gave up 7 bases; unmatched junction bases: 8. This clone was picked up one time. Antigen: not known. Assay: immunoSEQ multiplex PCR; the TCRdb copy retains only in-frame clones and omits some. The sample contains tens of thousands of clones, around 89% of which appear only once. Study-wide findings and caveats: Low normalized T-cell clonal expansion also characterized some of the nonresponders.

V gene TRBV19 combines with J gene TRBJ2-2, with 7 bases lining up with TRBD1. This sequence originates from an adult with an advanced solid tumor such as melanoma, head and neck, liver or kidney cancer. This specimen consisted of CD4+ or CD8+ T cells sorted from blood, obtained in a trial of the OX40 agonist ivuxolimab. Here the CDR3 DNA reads TGTGCCAGTAGTATTATGGCAGGGGGAATCGGGGAGCTGTTTTTT. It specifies CASSIMAGGIGELFF. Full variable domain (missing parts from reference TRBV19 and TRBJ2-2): DGGITQSPKYLFRKEGQNVTLSCEQNLNHDAMYWYRQDPGQGLRLIYYSQIVNDFQKGDIAEGYSVSREKKESFPLTVTSAQKNPTAFYLCASSIMAGGIGELFFGEGSRLTVL.